What follows are 21 T cell receptor beta chains derived from one specimen sequenced in a study of blood T cell repertoires in COVID-19. Clones were read by immunoSEQ multiplex PCR, and TCRdb kept only the in-frame ones, dropping some. The table shows 250,000 to 350,000 clones, with roughly 85% occurring only once. What was sequenced was PBMCs or T cells enriched from blood (not recorded which). These receptors came from a woman between 45 and 60 years old who had recovered from COVID-19.

This chain connects TRBV2 to TRBJ2-2; 7 nucleotides agree with TRBD1. This CDR3 spans 15 amino acids. Germline CDR1 is SNHLY and CDR2 is FYNNEI. The junction had 5 bases not matched to a gene; V was cut back by 7 bases and J by 0 bases. The CDR3 spells CASTPGQPNTGELFF. CDR3 bases: TGTGCCAGCACGCCGGGACAGCCGAACACCGGGGAGCTGTTTTTT.

The genes are TRBV28 and TRBJ2-3, with 10 bases identical to TRBD2. Germline V gene sequence: CDR1 MDHEN, CDR2 SYDVKM. The CDR3 is 15 amino acids. J lost 3 bases, V lost 7 bases, and 7 bases had no gene match. The CDR3 sequence is CASMIAGGRTDTQYF. The CDR3 region has the DNA TGTGCCAGCATGATAGCGGGGGGTAGGACAGATACGCAGTATTTT.

The chain carries TRBV19 and TRBJ2-7, with TRBD1 matching over 10 bases. CDR1 is LNHDA and CDR2 is SQIVND in the germline V gene (reference sequence). The ends lost 5 bases at V and 5 bases at J; junction bases unmatched: 3. The CDR3 has 13 amino acids. This chain's CDR3 is CASSRDRGHEQYF. CDR3 nucleotide sequence: TGTGCCAGTAGTCGGGACAGGGGTCACGAGCAGTACTTC.

This clone appeared a few times. Additional DNA sequences in this sample encode the identical CDR3. The chain uses TRBV19 and TRBJ1-1; TRBD1 matches at 7 bases. Germline loops: CDR1 LNHDA, CDR2 SQIVND (reference sequence). V lost 6 bases and J lost 0; bases outside the gene matches: 4. The CDR3 is 14 amino acids. The CDR3 here is CASRLQGLNTEAFF. DNA of the CDR3: TGTGCCAGTAGGCTACAGGGGTTGAACACTGAAGCTTTCTTT.

This rearrangement joins TRBV27 to TRBJ1-2, with 9 bases that match TRBD1. V was clipped by 5 bases and J by 4 bases; unmatched bases: 8. Germline V gene lookup returns CDR1 MNHEY and CDR2 SMNVEV (reference sequence). CDR3 length: 15 residues. The CDR3 DNA reads TGTGCCAGCAGTCTGGGACAGGGAATAAGCTATGGCTACACCTTC. This translates into CASSLGQGISYGYTF.

The chain has TRBV7-9 and TRBJ2-7; no clear D gene. In germline, CDR1 is SEHNR, CDR2 FQNEAQ (reference sequence). The V gene lost 3 bases and the J gene lost 3 bases, with 6 bases spanning the gap. CDR3 size: 12 residues. Here the CDR3 DNA reads TGTGCCAGCAGCTTGTGGAGCTACGAGCAGTACTTC. This gives the protein CASSLWSYEQYF. Based on the CDR3 plus reference TRBV7-9 and TRBJ2-7, the full variable domain is DTGVSQNPRHKITKRGQNVTFRCDPISEHNRLYWYRQTLGQGPEFLTYFQNEAQLEKSRLLSDRFSAERPKGSFSTLEIQRTEQGDSAMYLCASSLWSYEQYFGPGTRLTVT.

This chain connects TRBV29-1 to TRBJ1-1; TRBD1 matches 10 bases. The CDR3 loop spans 11 amino acids. The germline V gene has CDR1 SQVTM and CDR2 ANQGSEA. Unmatched junction bases numbered 3, after V lost 5 bases and J lost 9 bases. CDR3 sequence: CSVQDRGKAFF. The CDR3 nucleotides read TGCAGCGTTCAGGACAGGGGGAAAGCTTTCTTT.

The gene calls are TRBV30 and TRBJ2-3, with 8 bases matching TRBD2. Per germline, CDR1 GTSNPN and CDR2 SVGIG (reference sequence). The CDR3 sequence is 14 residues long. With V trimmed by 4 bases and J by 1 base, 4 bases remained unmatched. The CDR3 nucleotides read TGTGCCTGGAAATATAGCGGGGGCACAGATACGCAGTATTTT. Translation gives CAWKYSGGTDTQYF. The full variable domain, rest sourced from reference TRBV30 and TRBJ2-3, is SQTIHQWPATLVQPVGSPLSLECTVEGTSNPNLYWYRQAAGRGLQLLFYSVGIGQISSEVPQNLSASRPQDRQFILSSKKLLLSDSGFYLCAWKYSGGTDTQYFGPGTRLTVL.

The CDR3, as DNA: TGTGCCAGCAGGGGAGGGGGTGGGTCACCCCTCCACTTT. Protein sequence: CASRGGGGSPLHF. The chain carries TRBV27 and TRBJ1-6, with D perhaps matching TRBD1 (6 bases). Trimming cost V 6 bases and J 10 bases, with 13 bases left between them. The germline V gene has CDR1 MNHEY and CDR2 SMNVEV (reference sequence). This CDR3 is 13 amino acids long.

V usage is TRBV5-1 and J usage is TRBJ2-5; 8 bases line up with TRBD2. From germline, CDR1 is SGHRS and CDR2 YFSETQ. V gave up 7 bases and J gave up 2 bases; unmatched junction bases: 10. The CDR3 has 15 amino acids. In nucleotides, the CDR3 is TGCGCCAGCTCACCTCTAGCGGGTCTACAAGAGACCCAGTACTTC. Its protein is CASSPLAGLQETQYF. Using reference TRBV5-1 and TRBJ2-5 for the parts outside the CDR3, the full variable domain is KAGVTQTPRYLIKTRGQQVTLSCSPISGHRSVSWYQQTPGQGLQFLFEYFSETQRNKGNFPGRFSGRQFSNSRSEMNVSTLELGDSALYLCASSPLAGLQETQYFGPGTRLLVL.

This chain links TRBV19 with TRBJ1-5; 7 positions agree with TRBD1. Germline values: CDR1 LNHDA, CDR2 SQIVND (reference sequence). With 2 bases clipped from V and 6 bases from J, the junction kept 7 bases outside the gene matches. This CDR3 has 15 residues. DNA of the CDR3: TGTGCCAGTAGTATAATAGGACAGGAGAGTCAGCCCCAGCATTTT. This sequence encodes CASSIIGQESQPQHF.

On this clone itself: The same CDR3 is also encoded by other DNA sequences in this sample. The CDR3 DNA follows: TGTGCCAGCAGCGTAGGAGTTGGCACAGATACGCAGTATTTT. Its protein product is CASSVGVGTDTQYF. This chain uses TRBV9 with TRBJ2-3, with no clear D. V gave up 0 bases and J gave up 1 base, with 6 bases separating them. CDR1 is SGDLS and CDR2 is YYNGEE in the germline V gene. CDR3 size: 14 residues.

The V call is TRBV5-6, the J call TRBJ2-7; 8 nucleotides match TRBD1. Trimming removed 4 bases from V and 0 bases from J; junction bases left unmatched: 3. The CDR3 runs 14 residues. CDR1 is SGHDT and CDR2 is YYEEEE in the germline V gene. Here the CDR3 reads CASSGGQDSYEQYF. CDR3 bases: TGTGCCAGCAGCGGGGGACAGGACTCCTACGAGCAGTACTTC.

The chain couples TRBV2 to TRBJ2-1; a weak D match, TRBD2 (6 bases). V shed 4 bases and J shed 7 bases, with 8 bases lying between them. This CDR3 has 12 amino acids. Looked up from germline, CDR1 is SNHLY and CDR2 is FYNNEI. The CDR3 DNA follows: TGTGCCAGCAGTGGGCTAGCGAATGAGCAGTTCTTC. It encodes CASSGLANEQFF.

This clone was detected only once. The V call is TRBV5-1, the J call TRBJ1-2; no clear D. The CDR3 runs to 13 residues. Germline V CDR1 and CDR2: SGHRS, YFSETQ. V shed 5 bases and J shed 2 bases, with 10 bases lying between them. CDR3 sequence: CASSPDGNYGYTF. The CDR3 bases are TGCGCCAGCAGTCCCGACGGGAACTATGGCTACACCTTC.

The chain links TRBV9 to TRBJ2-1; no clear D. The germline V gene has CDR1 SGDLS and CDR2 YYNGEE. V gave up 3 bases and J gave up 9 bases, with 10 bases separating them. CDR3 length: 12 residues. CDR3 bases: TGTGCCAGCAGCGCCGACTTGGTTGAGCAGTTCTTC. This translates into CASSADLVEQFF.

This rearrangement joins TRBV5-5 to TRBJ1-2; 9 bases match TRBD1. Germline V CDR1 and CDR2: SGHKS, YYEKEE (reference sequence). V was clipped by 4 bases and J by 6 bases; unmatched bases: 10. This CDR3 has 15 residues. The CDR3 nucleotides are TGTGCCAGCAGCCAGAACCCGGGACAGGGACATGGCTACACCTTC. Protein: CASSQNPGQGHGYTF.

The chain links TRBV29-1 to TRBJ1-1; TRBD1 matches at 7 bases. Trimming took 6 bases from V and 2 from J; bases not matched to a gene: 9. This CDR3 comprises 14 residues. Germline lookup yields CDR1 SQVTM and CDR2 ANQGSEA. CDR3: CSVGDRTGNTEAFF. The CDR3, as DNA: TGCAGCGTGGGGGATCGGACAGGAAACACTGAAGCTTTCTTT.

The gene calls are TRBV5-1 and TRBJ1-1; a weak D match, TRBD1 (5 bases). This CDR3 spans 14 amino acids. The germline gives CDR1 SGHRS, CDR2 YFSETQ. The V end lost 2 bases, the J end lost 5 bases, and 13 bases lay between the germline ends. DNA for the CDR3: TGCGCCAGCAGCTTATCCCAGGGAAAAACTGAAGCTTTCTTT. This translates into CASSLSQGKTEAFF.

This rearrangement joins TRBV2 to TRBJ1-2; D is possibly TRBD1 (5 bases). The V and J ends lost 4 bases and 8 bases respectively, with 11 bases between them. CDR1 SNHLY and CDR2 FYNNEI come from the germline V gene. The CDR3 is 12 residues long. CDR3 DNA sequence: TGTGCCAGCAGTGTGCAGGGCTGGGGCTACACCTTC. Translating it yields CASSVQGWGYTF.

The J gene is TRBJ1-2, the V gene TRBV10-3; D might be TRBD1 (5 bases). Trimming pared 3 bases from V and 8 bases from J, leaving 16 bases between. The CDR3 contains 14 residues. Per the germline V gene, CDR1 is ENHRY and CDR2 is SYGVKD. CDR3 DNA: TGTGCCATCAGTGAATCTGGCGGGACGGGAGGCTACACCTTC. As protein: CAISESGGTGGYTF.